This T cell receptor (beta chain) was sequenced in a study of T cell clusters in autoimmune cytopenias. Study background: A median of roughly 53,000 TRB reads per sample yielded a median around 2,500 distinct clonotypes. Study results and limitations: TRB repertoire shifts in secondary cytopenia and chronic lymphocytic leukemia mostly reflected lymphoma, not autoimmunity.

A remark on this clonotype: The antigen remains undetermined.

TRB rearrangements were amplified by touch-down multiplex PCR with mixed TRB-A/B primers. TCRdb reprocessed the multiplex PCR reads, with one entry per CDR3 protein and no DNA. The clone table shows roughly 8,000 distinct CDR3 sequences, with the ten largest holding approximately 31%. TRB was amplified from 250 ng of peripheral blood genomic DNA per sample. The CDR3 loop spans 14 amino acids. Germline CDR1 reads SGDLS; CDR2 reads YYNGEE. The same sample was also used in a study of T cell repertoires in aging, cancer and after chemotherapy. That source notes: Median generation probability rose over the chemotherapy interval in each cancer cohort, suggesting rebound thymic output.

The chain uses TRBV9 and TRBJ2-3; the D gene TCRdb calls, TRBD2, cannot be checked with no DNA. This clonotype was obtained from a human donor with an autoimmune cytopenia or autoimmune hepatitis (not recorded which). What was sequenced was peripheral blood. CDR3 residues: CASSGGLAGDTQYF. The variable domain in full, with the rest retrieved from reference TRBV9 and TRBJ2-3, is DSGVTQTPKHLITATGQRVTLRCSPRSGDLSVYWYQQSLDQGLQFLIQYYNGEERAKGNILERFSAQQFPDLHSELNLSSLELGDSALYFCASSGGLAGDTQYFGPGTRLTVL.